This T cell receptor (beta chain) was identified in a study of graft-versus-host responses after intestinal transplantation. Study overall: All of the recipients had induction that used anti-thymocyte globulin, then tacrolimus and steroids for three to four years. Study results and limitations: Recipient-marrow GvH clones were detected, some having first appeared in ileum or blood.

Details on this clone: Its matching antigen is unknown.

Germline-derived CDR1 and CDR2 are MGHRA and YSYEKL. J was trimmed by 6 bases and V by 4 bases; bases with no gene match: 12. This CDR3 spans 17 amino acids. Libraries were prepared by immunoSEQ multiplex PCR; TCRdb keeps only in-frame clonotypes and omits some of them. The sample contains about 39,000 clones, 93% of which appear only once. Sequences were derived from unstimulated CD8+ T cells sorted from spleen or lymph node cells, sampled before transplant. V and J are TRBV4-1 and TRBJ2-1; 10 bases agree with TRBD2. The TCR originated in a human donor who was the organ donor for an intestinal transplant. This chain's CDR3 is CASSRLLLAGAVNEQFF. The CDR3 DNA reads as TGCGCCAGCAGCCGGCTCCTTCTAGCGGGAGCTGTCAATGAGCAGTTCTTC.